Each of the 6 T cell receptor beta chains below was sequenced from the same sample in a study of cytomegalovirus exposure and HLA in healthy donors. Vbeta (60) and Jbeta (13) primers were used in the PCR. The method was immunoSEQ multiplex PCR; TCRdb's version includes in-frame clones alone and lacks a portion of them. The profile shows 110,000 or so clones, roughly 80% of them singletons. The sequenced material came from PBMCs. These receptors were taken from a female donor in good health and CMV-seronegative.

The CDR3 here is CASSQVAGNSPLHF. DNA for the CDR3: TGTGCCAGCAGCCAAGTTGCCGGTAATTCACCCCTCCACTTT. The chain employs TRBV14 and TRBJ1-6; D gene ambiguous. This CDR3 is 14 amino acids long. Germline V lookup: CDR1 SGHDN, CDR2 FVKESK. Trimming pared 1 base from V and 6 bases from J, leaving 7 bases between.

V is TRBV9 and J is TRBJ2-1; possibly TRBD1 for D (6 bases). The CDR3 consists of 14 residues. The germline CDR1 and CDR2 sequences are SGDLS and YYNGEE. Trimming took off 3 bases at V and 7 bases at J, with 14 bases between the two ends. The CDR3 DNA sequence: TGTGCCAGCAGCGAAGAAGGACAGTATAATGAGCAGTTCTTC. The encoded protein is CASSEEGQYNEQFF.

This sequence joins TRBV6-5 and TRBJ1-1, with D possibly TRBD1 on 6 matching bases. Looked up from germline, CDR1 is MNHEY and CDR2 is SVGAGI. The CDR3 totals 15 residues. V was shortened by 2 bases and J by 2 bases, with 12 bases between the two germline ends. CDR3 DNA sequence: TGTGCCAGCAGTTACCCCGGGACACTAAACACTGAAGCTTTCTTT. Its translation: CASSYPGTLNTEAFF.

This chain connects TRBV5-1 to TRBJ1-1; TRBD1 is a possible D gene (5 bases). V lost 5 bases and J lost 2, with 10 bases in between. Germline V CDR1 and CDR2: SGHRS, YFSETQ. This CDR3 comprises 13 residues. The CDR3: CASSQGLNTEAFF. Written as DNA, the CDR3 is TGCGCCAGCAGTCAGGGTCTTAACACTGAAGCTTTCTTT.

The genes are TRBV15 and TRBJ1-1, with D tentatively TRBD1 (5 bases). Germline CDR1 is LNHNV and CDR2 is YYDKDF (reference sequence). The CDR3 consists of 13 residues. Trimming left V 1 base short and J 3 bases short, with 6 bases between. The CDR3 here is CATSRVGDTEAFF. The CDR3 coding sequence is TGTGCCACCAGCAGAGTAGGGGACACTGAAGCTTTCTTT.

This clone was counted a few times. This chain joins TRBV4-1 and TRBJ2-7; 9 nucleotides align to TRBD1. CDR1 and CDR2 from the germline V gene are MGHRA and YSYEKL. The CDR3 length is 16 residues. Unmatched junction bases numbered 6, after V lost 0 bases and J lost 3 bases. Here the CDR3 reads CASSQDLGQGYYEQYF. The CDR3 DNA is TGCGCCAGCAGCCAAGATCTAGGACAGGGGTACTACGAGCAGTACTTC.